Below are 9 T cell receptor beta chains sequenced from a single sample in a study of radiotherapy plus CTLA-4 blockade in lung cancer. Sequencing used immunoSEQ multiplex PCR; TCRdb keeps in-frame clones, though not all of them. The sample holds 120,000 or so clones, approximately 90% seen once. The sequences come from peripheral blood, collected from a patient treated with radiotherapy plus ipilimumab. The receptor set was obtained from a human donor with non-small cell lung cancer that progressed on radiotherapy plus ipilimumab.

The chain carries TRBV7-6 and TRBJ2-2, with a weak D call TRBD2 (6 bases). The length of the CDR3 is 16 residues. The germline CDR1 and CDR2 sequences are SGHVS and FNYEAQ. The ends were cut back, 6 bases at V and 1 base at J, with 15 bases in the middle. The CDR3 nucleotides read TGTGCCAGCAGTCTTCTGAGCGGGCGGAACACCGGGGAGCTGTTTTTT. This translates into CASSLLSGRNTGELFF.

The rearrangement links TRBV27 to TRBJ2-4, with a weak D call TRBD1 (5 bases). The CDR3 is made up of 15 amino acids. With 8 bases removed from V and 0 bases from J, the gap between germline ends came to 14 bases. CDR1 is MNHEY, CDR2 SMNVEV, per germline (reference sequence). Written as DNA, the CDR3 is TGTGCCAGCGCTAGTGACAGTTCAGCCAAAAACATTCAGTACTTC. This codes for CASASDSSAKNIQYF.

V and J are TRBV2 and TRBJ1-4; 9 positions agree with TRBD1. V gave up 6 bases and J gave up 7 bases; unmatched junction bases: 6. Germline V gene lookup returns CDR1 SNHLY and CDR2 FYNNEI. The CDR3 is 14 amino acids. In DNA form, the CDR3 reads TGTGCCAGCAGATCAACAGGGGGCTCTGAAAAACTGTTTTTT. As protein: CASRSTGGSEKLFF.

The chain recombines TRBV7-9 with TRBJ2-1; TRBD2 aligns across 16 bases. The CDR3 has 16 residues. The germline CDR1 and CDR2 sequences are SEHNR and FQNEAQ (reference sequence). Losses at the gene ends were 5 bases for V and 8 bases for J; bases not matched to a gene: 6. The chain's CDR3 is CASSPGLAGGLDEQFF. CDR3 bases: TGTGCCAGCAGCCCGGGACTAGCGGGAGGGCTAGATGAGCAGTTCTTC.

The gene calls are TRBV7-2 and TRBJ2-1, with D unclear. CDR3 length equals 15 residues. CDR1 is SGHTA and CDR2 is FQGNSA in the germline V gene. V was trimmed by 2 bases and J by 4 bases, leaving 12 bases between them. CDR3 region: CASSLFLAEYNEQFF. The CDR3 coding sequence is TGTGCCAGCAGCTTATTTCTCGCGGAGTACAATGAGCAGTTCTTC.

V usage is TRBV29-1 and J usage is TRBJ2-1; 9 bases are a match to TRBD1. The CDR3 has 13 residues. Germline V gives CDR1 SQVTM, CDR2 ANQGSEA. The V segment lost 6 bases and the J segment 6 bases; nucleotides outside the gene matches: 6. The CDR3 here is CSVGQGTSNEQFF. The CDR3 nucleotides read TGCAGCGTCGGACAGGGGACGAGCAATGAGCAGTTCTTC.

The V and J genes are TRBV5-1 and TRBJ1-2; no clear D gene. V was shortened by 1 base and J by 6 bases, with 7 bases between the two germline ends. Germline V gene sequence: CDR1 SGHRS, CDR2 YFSETQ. CDR3 size: 12 residues. CDR3 sequence (DNA): TGCGCCAGCAGCTTGTTCCTCGATGGCTACACCTTC. Amino acids: CASSLFLDGYTF.

CDR3 protein: CASSQGPRGTQYF. The CDR3 region has the DNA TGTGCCAGCAGCCAAGGACCCAGAGGGACGCAGTATTTT. The J gene is TRBJ2-3, the V gene TRBV4-2; D is possibly TRBD2 (5 bases). V was pared by 1 base and J by 9 bases, with 11 bases between. The CDR3 consists of 13 residues. The germline gives CDR1 LGHNA, CDR2 YNFKEQ.

This chain links TRBV7-2 with TRBJ2-1; TRBD2 agrees at 10 bases. With V trimmed by 2 bases and J by 9 bases, 7 bases remained unmatched. Germline V lookup: CDR1 SGHTA, CDR2 FQGNSA. The CDR3 totals 15 residues. The CDR3 region has the DNA TGTGCCAGCAGCTTATCGGCTAGCGGGGGTAGTGAGCAGTTCTTC. This gives the protein CASSLSASGGSEQFF.